One and the same sample provided the 10 T cell receptor beta chains below, sequenced in a study of early T cells in non-severe SARS-CoV-2 infection. From the 5' RACE reads, TCRdb called clonotypes with MiXCR, one entry per CDR3 protein. This repertoire shows about 55,000 distinct CDR3 sequences, about 15% found once; its top ten account for 8% to 10%. Material: whole blood, obtained at baseline. These receptor sequences come from an adult who was a healthcare worker with PCR-confirmed SARS-CoV-2 infection or an uninfected control (not recorded which).

The V gene is TRBV27, the J gene TRBJ2-1; 8 positions match TRBD1. This CDR3 spans 10 amino acids. V trimming: 8 bases; J trimming: 9 bases; junction bases outside the gene matches: 0. Germline-derived CDR1 and CDR2 are MNHEY and SMNVEV (reference sequence). CDR3 DNA sequence: TGTGCCAGCGGGACAGGTGAGCAGTTCTTC. The encoded protein is CASGTGEQFF.

The chain joins TRBV19 to TRBJ2-1, with TRBD2 identical over 8 bases. The CDR3 length is 17 residues. Per germline, CDR1 LNHDA and CDR2 SQIVND (reference sequence). V trimming: 6 bases; J trimming: 0 bases; junction bases outside the gene matches: 10. CDR3 sequence reads: CASSPDVSGTSYNEQFF. The CDR3 DNA reads as TGTGCCAGTAGCCCGGATGTTAGCGGGACCTCCTACAATGAGCAGTTCTTC.

V is TRBV5-1 and J is TRBJ2-7; D is perhaps TRBD2 (6 bases). The CDR3 totals 15 residues. Trimming left V 2 bases short and J 2 bases short, with 14 bases between. Germline-derived CDR1 and CDR2 are SGHRS and YFSETQ. CDR3 coding DNA: TGCGCCAGCAGCTTTAATCGGGGAGGACCCTACGAGCAGTACTTC. Its protein product is CASSFNRGGPYEQYF.

This chain links TRBV7-3 with TRBJ2-5; D unresolved. CDR1 SGHTA and CDR2 FQGTGA come from the germline V gene. V was cut by 5 bases and J by 4 bases, with 11 bases left in between. The CDR3 runs 13 residues. The CDR3 loop reads CASSAPKGETQYF. The CDR3 DNA reads TGTGCCAGCAGCGCCCCGAAGGGAGAGACCCAGTACTTC.

This sequence joins TRBV7-9 and TRBJ2-1, with 8 positions matching TRBD2. This CDR3 is built from 15 residues. Germline assignment: CDR1 SEHNR and CDR2 FQNEAQ (reference sequence). V was pared by 3 bases and J by 4 bases, with 5 bases of the junction left unmatched. The CDR3 sequence is CASSLVAGRYNEQFF. The CDR3 DNA is TGTGCCAGCAGCTTGGTAGCGGGACGGTACAATGAGCAGTTCTTC.

This clonotype was detected only once. This chain joins TRBV24-1 and TRBJ1-5, with 9 bases identical to TRBD1. Trimming at V came to 3 bases and at J to 4 bases, leaving 3 bases not matched to a gene. Per the germline V gene, CDR1 is KGHDR and CDR2 is SFDVKD. The CDR3 runs to 15 residues. The CDR3 DNA reads TGTGCCACCAGTGATGGGACAGGGCGAAATCAGCCCCAGCATTTT. Translated: CATSDGTGRNQPQHF.

In this sample, this clonotype turned up a few times. The chain uses TRBV7-7 and TRBJ2-1; 13 bases fit TRBD2. V lost 5 bases and J lost 8; bases outside the gene matches: 9. The CDR3 has 16 amino acids. Germline CDR1 and CDR2: SSHAT and FNYEAQ (reference sequence). CDR3 residues: CASSRGGLAGYDEQFF. The CDR3 DNA follows: TGTGCCAGCAGCCGGGGGGGACTAGCGGGATACGATGAGCAGTTCTTC.

Comment on this clonotype: A junction end diverges from the germline sequence, so it may reflect a read error. The V call is TRBV10-2, the J call TRBJ2-3; 9 bases line up with TRBD2. The CDR3 contains 15 residues. CDR1 and CDR2 from the germline V gene are WSHSY and SAAADI. The CDR3 loop is CASSNPSGATDTQNF. As DNA, the CDR3 is TGCGCCAGCAGTAACCCTAGCGGGGCGACAGATACGCAGAATTTT.

The rearrangement joins TRBV11-2 to TRBJ1-6; D gene unclear. V was cut by 1 base and J by 4 bases, with 8 bases left in between. Germline CDR1 is SGHAT and CDR2 is FQNNGV. CDR3 length: 15 amino acids. Here the CDR3 reads CASSLVEVYNSPLHF. In nucleotides, the CDR3 is TGTGCCAGCAGCTTAGTTGAGGTTTATAATTCACCCCTCCACTTT.

This clonotype came up a few times. The gene calls are TRBV27 and TRBJ2-5; 8 nucleotides match TRBD2. The CDR3 has 18 residues. The germline gives CDR1 MNHEY, CDR2 SMNVEV (reference sequence). The ends lost 11 bases at V and 2 bases at J; junction bases unmatched: 22. The CDR3 reads CARTPHSTLAGGQETQYF. The DNA for the CDR3 is TGTGCCCGGACCCCGCACTCCACTCTGGCGGGAGGACAAGAGACCCAGTACTTC.